This is a list of T cell receptor beta chains from one sample in a study of CD8+ T cells in alopecia areata. Sequenced by immunoSEQ multiplex PCR; TCRdb stores in-frame clones only, minus some. The sample records roughly 100,000 clones, around 60% being singletons. This specimen consisted of CD8+ T cells sorted from blood, obtained at week 4, from a patient treated with tofacitinib. The receptors come from a human donor with alopecia areata. Each CDR3 is given with its conserved first and last residue. Each record gives: clone size, J gene, V gene, D gene, CDR3 protein, CDR3 DNA. The D gene is left open where the match is weak. The size field is filled for only some rows; it gives once, few, many or a size class.

. | TRBJ1-5 | TRBV4-2 | . | CASSQDVTGTLNQPQHF | TGTGCCAGCAGCCAAGATGTTACCGGGACACTAAATCAGCCCCAGCATTTT
. | TRBJ1-1 | TRBV5-4 | . | CASSSDHLGSNTEAFF | TGTGCCAGCAGCTCAGACCATCTCGGGAGTAACACTGAAGCTTTCTTT
. | TRBJ1-2 | TRBV27 | . | CASSLSVADYGYTF | TGTGCCAGCAGTTTATCGGTGGCAGACTATGGCTACACCTTC
. | TRBJ2-3 | TRBV13 | . | CASSFVGSSTDTQYF | TGTGCCAGCAGCTTTGTGGGATCTAGCACAGATACGCAGTATTTT
. | TRBJ2-1 | TRBV30 | TRBD2 | CAWLTSAHYNEQFF | TGTGCCTGGTTGACTAGCGCCCACTACAATGAGCAGTTCTTC
. | TRBJ2-2 | TRBV7-3 | . | CASSLGINTGELFF | TGTGCCAGCAGCTTAGGAATTAACACCGGGGAGCTGTTTTTT
few | TRBJ2-2 | TRBV11-2 | TRBD1 | CASSGQGPNTGELFF | TGTGCCAGCTCCGGACAGGGTCCAAACACCGGGGAGCTGTTTTTT
. | TRBJ2-3 | TRBV14 | TRBD1 | CASSLDRVTDTQYF | TGTGCCAGCAGCCTGGACAGGGTCACAGATACGCAGTATTTT
. | TRBJ2-1 | TRBV7-9 | TRBD2 | CASSPTLTSGSYNEQFF | TGTGCCAGCAGCCCTACCTTGACTAGCGGGTCCTACAATGAGCAGTTCTTC
few | TRBJ1-5 | TRBV7-3 | . | CASSLDGQPQHF | TGTGCCAGCAGCTTAGATGGTCAGCCCCAGCATTTT
. | TRBJ2-5 | TRBV13 | TRBD2 | CASSLGLAAPKETQYF | TGTGCCAGCAGCTTAGGTCTAGCGGCACCTAAAGAGACCCAGTACTTC
. | TRBJ2-1 | TRBV7-9 | TRBD1 | CASSPTPGQGVNEQFF | TGTGCCAGCAGCCCAACCCCGGGACAGGGGGTAAATGAGCAGTTCTTC
. | TRBJ2-2 | TRBV13 | TRBD1 | CASSLRGQSTGELFF | TGTGCCAGCAGCCTCAGGGGGCAAAGCACCGGGGAGCTGTTTTTT
once | TRBJ2-5 | TRBV5-6 | TRBD2 | CASSFQDTRGETQYF | TGTGCCAGCAGCTTCCAAGACACGCGGGGGGAGACCCAGTACTTC
. | TRBJ2-3 | TRBV11-2 | . | CASSITGGTDTQYF | TGTGCCAGCAGCATAACCGGCGGCACAGATACGCAGTATTTT